Presented here are 25 T cell receptor beta chains from one specimen sequenced in a study of multiple sclerosis patients with progressive multifocal leukoencephalopathy. Regarding time point: 12 to 13 months of natalizumab therapy. Here immunoSEQ multiplex PCR was the method, and the copy in TCRdb shows in-frame clones only, minus some. The sample carries tens of thousands of clones, about 90% recorded once. The sample here was PBMCs, taken from a patient treated with natalizumab. Source of these receptors: a human donor with multiple sclerosis.

The chain couples TRBV5-4 to TRBJ2-3, with 10 positions matching TRBD1. The J segment lost 5 bases and the V segment lost 3 bases, leaving 6 bases of the junction unmatched. This CDR3 has 15 residues. Per the germline V gene, CDR1 is SGHNT and CDR2 is YYREEE (reference sequence). The CDR3 sequence is CASSWGQGQGDTQYF. The CDR3 coding sequence is TGTGCCAGCAGCTGGGGACAGGGGCAAGGAGATACGCAGTATTTT.

The V gene is TRBV7-8, the J gene TRBJ2-7, with unresolved D. V was cut by 1 base and J by 3 bases, with 16 bases left in between. Per germline, CDR1 SGHVS and CDR2 FQNEAQ. The CDR3 is 16 residues long. CDR3 sequence reads: CASSLVGTAVFYEQYF. CDR3 in DNA: TGTGCCAGCAGCTTAGTCGGCACAGCTGTGTTCTACGAGCAGTACTTC.

V usage is TRBV5-4 and J usage is TRBJ1-2; D not certain. The CDR3 is made up of 13 amino acids. Germline assignment: CDR1 SGHNT and CDR2 YYREEE (reference sequence). Trimming shortened V by 4 bases and J by 7 bases, and 14 bases separated the two germline ends. The chain's CDR3 is CASSESGVSGYTF. The CDR3 coding sequence is TGTGCCAGCAGCGAGTCAGGCGTGAGTGGCTACACCTTC.

The J gene is TRBJ1-2, the V gene TRBV29-1; D perhaps matches TRBD1 (6 bases). V was trimmed by 4 bases and J by 0 bases, leaving 12 bases between them. CDR3 length: 14 residues. Germline CDR1 SQVTM, CDR2 ANQGSEA. CDR3 coding DNA: TGCAGCGTTGGAGGGGGACAAACTAACTATGGCTACACCTTC. It encodes CSVGGGQTNYGYTF. Supplemented by reference TRBV29-1 and TRBJ1-2, the full variable domain reads SAVISQKPSRDICQRGTSLTIQCQVDSQVTMMFWYRQQPGQSLTLIATANQGSEATYESGFVIDKFPISRPNLTFSTLTVSNMSPEDSSIYLCSVGGGQTNYGYTFGSGTRLTVV.

The chain employs TRBV4-2 and TRBJ1-1; 7 positions agree with TRBD1. The germline gives CDR1 LGHNA, CDR2 YNFKEQ. Trimming removed 1 base from V and 1 base from J; junction bases left unmatched: 3. The CDR3 has 15 amino acids. The CDR3 DNA sequence: TGTGCCAGCAGCCAAGGACAGGGAGGGAACACTGAAGCTTTCTTT. Its protein product is CASSQGQGGNTEAFF.

Turning to this clone: No conserved phenylalanine or tryptophan ends this CDR3, so it is likely a read error. It is unclear where the CDR3 begins or ends on the DNA, so no DNA is shown, and the CDR3 is as TCRdb lists it. The chain uses TRBV11-2 and TRBJ2-7; TRBD1, the D gene given by the table, was not confirmed from the DNA. The CDR3 sequence runs 13 residues, both termini included. Germline CDR1 SGHAT, CDR2 FQNNGV. The CDR3 is CASSLRASDRARA.

The genes are TRBV7-3 and TRBJ2-7; 13 nucleotides agree with TRBD2. After removal of 5 bases from V and 3 bases from J, the junction contained 4 bases not matched to a gene. The CDR3 runs to 15 residues. CDR1 and CDR2 (germline): SGHTA, FQGTGA. The CDR3 nucleotides are TGTGCCAGCAGCCCACTAGCGGGGGGGCTCTACGAGCAGTACTTC. It translates to CASSPLAGGLYEQYF.

This clone was recorded only once. The gene calls are TRBV7-2 and TRBJ2-5; no reliable D call. Germline assignment: CDR1 SGHTA and CDR2 FQGNSA. Between the trimmed V and J ends, which lost 2 bases and 0 bases, there was a span of 4 bases. The CDR3 consists of 13 residues. The CDR3 DNA sequence: TGTGCCAGCAGCTTAAGCTACCAAGAGACCCAGTACTTC. It is translated as CASSLSYQETQYF.

V usage is TRBV10-2 and J usage is TRBJ2-2; D is tentatively TRBD1 or TRBD2 (6 bases each). The CDR3 is 18 amino acids. V was clipped by 7 bases and J by 0 bases, with 21 bases between them. In germline, CDR1 is WSHSY, CDR2 SAAADI. As DNA, the CDR3 is TGCGCCAGCACCATACTCCCCGGGGGCGAGGCGAACACCGGGGAGCTGTTTTTT. Its translation: CASTILPGGEANTGELFF.

The V and J genes are TRBV7-2 and TRBJ1-5; tentative D call: TRBD1 (5 bases). Germline CDR1 and CDR2: SGHTA and FQGNSA. V was clipped by 4 bases and J by 0 bases, with 7 bases between them. CDR3 length: 14 amino acids. The CDR3 is CASSYQGSNQPQHF. The CDR3, as DNA: TGTGCCAGCAGCTATCAGGGTAGCAATCAGCCCCAGCATTTT.

This rearrangement joins TRBV4-1 to TRBJ1-5, with 7 positions matching TRBD1. Germline CDR1 MGHRA, CDR2 YSYEKL. V lost 1 base, J lost 0 bases, and 9 bases stayed unmatched. This CDR3 comprises 18 residues. The chain's CDR3 is CASSQGAQGPYSNQPQHF. The CDR3 DNA reads TGCGCCAGCAGCCAAGGTGCACAGGGGCCTTATAGCAATCAGCCCCAGCATTTT.

The rearrangement uses TRBV6-5 and TRBJ2-4; possibly TRBD2 for D (5 bases). The length of the CDR3 is 15 residues. CDR1 and CDR2 from the germline V gene are MNHEY and SVGAGI. Trimming took off 0 bases at V and 6 bases at J, with 12 bases between the two ends. CDR3 DNA sequence: TGTGCCAGCAGTTACTCTCCAAGCGGAGGAAACATTCAGTACTTC. Translated: CASSYSPSGGNIQYF.

This rearrangement joins TRBV10-3 to TRBJ1-2; TRBD1 is a possible D gene (5 bases). CDR1 and CDR2 (germline): ENHRY, SYGVKD. The CDR3 loop spans 13 amino acids. Trimming shortened V by 6 bases and J by 6 bases, and 14 bases separated the two germline ends. This CDR3 reads CAIRLDNSDGYTF. The CDR3 coding sequence is TGTGCCATCAGGTTGGACAATTCCGATGGCTACACCTTC.

The chain combines TRBV10-2 with TRBJ1-1, with D hard to call. The CDR3 spans 13 residues. V lost 6 bases and J 0 bases, leaving 8 bases between the germline ends. Germline CDR1 reads WSHSY; CDR2 reads SAAADI. The CDR3 here is CASSPALNTEAFF. CDR3 DNA sequence: TGCGCCAGCAGCCCCGCCCTGAACACTGAAGCTTTCTTT.

The chain carries TRBV29-1 and TRBJ1-2, with D possibly TRBD1 on 5 matching bases. The CDR3 covers 12 residues. Germline V gene lookup returns CDR1 SQVTM and CDR2 ANQGSEA. V was cut by 6 bases and J by 6 bases, with 14 bases left in between. The CDR3 DNA reads TGCAGCGTCCGGGGGGGGATGGATGGCTACACCTTC. Translated: CSVRGGMDGYTF.

The rearrangement uses TRBV5-4 and TRBJ1-5, with TRBD1 matching over 7 bases. There are 14 residues in the CDR3. The germline V gene has CDR1 SGHNT and CDR2 YYREEE (reference sequence). V shed 0 bases and J 4 bases; nucleotides not matched to a gene: 1. The CDR3, as DNA: TGTGCCAGCAGCTTGGACAGGGGAAATCAGCCCCAGCATTTT. Its protein product is CASSLDRGNQPQHF.

The genes are TRBV7-6 and TRBJ2-7; 10 bases are a match to TRBD2. Germline CDR1 SGHVS, CDR2 FNYEAQ. V shed 3 bases and J 1 base; nucleotides not matched to a gene: 3. The CDR3 is 15 residues long. The CDR3 region is CASSFLAGESYEQYF. The CDR3 nucleotides read TGTGCCAGCAGCTTCCTAGCGGGGGAATCCTACGAGCAGTACTTC.

The chain combines TRBV10-3 with TRBJ2-5; D remains unclear. With 6 bases removed from V and 4 bases from J, the gap between germline ends came to 18 bases. CDR1 and CDR2 from the germline V gene are ENHRY and SYGVKD. The CDR3 sequence is 15 residues long. CDR3 amino acids: CAISPDIARRETQYF. CDR3 coding DNA: TGTGCCATCAGCCCCGATATCGCCCGGCGAGAGACCCAGTACTTC.

This clone was counted once. V and J are TRBV7-3 and TRBJ1-6; D remains unclear. The length of the CDR3 is 16 residues. Germline CDR1 SGHTA, CDR2 FQGTGA. Trimming stripped 5 bases from V and 0 bases from J, with 11 bases between. DNA for the CDR3: TGTGCCAGCAGCGTTGCCTTGAGCTCCTATAATTCACCCCTCCACTTT. Amino acids: CASSVALSSYNSPLHF.

This rearrangement joins TRBV6-1 to TRBJ1-2; 7 bases map to TRBD1. V shed 1 base and J 4 bases; nucleotides not matched to a gene: 9. The length of the CDR3 is 16 residues. Germline V lookup: CDR1 MNHNS, CDR2 SASEGT. CDR3 loop: CASSEGGGTRGYGYTF. In DNA, the CDR3 is TGTGCCAGCAGTGAAGGAGGGGGCACGAGAGGCTATGGCTACACCTTC.

V gene TRBV19 combines with J gene TRBJ1-5; 7 positions match TRBD1. V was pared by 3 bases and J by 6 bases, with 5 bases of the junction left unmatched. CDR3 size: 14 residues. CDR1 is LNHDA, CDR2 SQIVND, per germline (reference sequence). DNA of the CDR3: TGTGCCAGTAGTATCCGGCAGGGGGTTCAGCCCCAGCATTTT. This gives the protein CASSIRQGVQPQHF.

The chain joins TRBV4-1 to TRBJ2-2; TRBD1 matches at 9 bases. This CDR3 is 16 amino acids long. Germline CDR1 is MGHRA and CDR2 is YSYEKL. V shed 1 base, J shed 5 bases, and the junction held 5 bases outside the gene matches. CDR3 region: CASSQGGQGWTGELFF. As DNA, the CDR3 is TGCGCCAGCAGCCAAGGGGGACAGGGTTGGACCGGGGAGCTGTTTTTT.

The V call is TRBV5-4, the J call TRBJ1-4, with TRBD1 matching over 10 bases. The CDR3 is made up of 15 amino acids. V trimming: 3 bases; J trimming: 8 bases; junction bases outside the gene matches: 7. Germline lookup yields CDR1 SGHNT and CDR2 YYREEE (reference sequence). The CDR3 sequence is CASSSTGQGGEKLFF. CDR3 coding DNA: TGTGCCAGCAGCTCTACCGGACAGGGGGGGGAAAAACTGTTTTTT. The full variable domain, in which reference TRBV5-4 and TRBJ1-4 provide the parts outside the CDR3, is ETGVTQSPTHLIKTRGQQVTLRCSSQSGHNTVSWYQQALGQGPQFIFQYYREEENGRGNFPPRFSGLQFPNYSSELNVNALELDDSALYLCASSSTGQGGEKLFFGSGTQLSVL.

Only a few counts were recorded for this clone. V gene TRBV5-1 combines with J gene TRBJ2-1; D gene ambiguous. The CDR3 loop spans 13 amino acids. V lost 6 bases, J lost 8 bases, and 15 bases lay in between. Germline CDR1 and CDR2: SGHRS and YFSETQ. The CDR3 nucleotides read TGCGCCAGCAATTTGGCGGCCGAAGATGAGCAGTTCTTC. Residues: CASNLAAEDEQFF.

V is TRBV7-8 and J is TRBJ2-7, with D perhaps matching TRBD1 (6 bases). This CDR3 is built from 13 residues. Germline loops: CDR1 SGHVS, CDR2 FQNEAQ. V was clipped by 4 bases and J by 5 bases, with 12 bases between them. Here the CDR3 DNA reads TGTGCCAGCAGCTCCGACAGGTCCCACGAGCAGTACTTC. Protein: CASSSDRSHEQYF.